This T cell receptor beta chain was profiled in a study of shared clonotypes between healthy human individuals. The assay was immunoSEQ multiplex PCR, and TCRdb's table has in-frame clones only and misses some. The data hold about 1,900,000 clones, with approximately 94% observed a single time. Selected positively for CCR7 and CD45RO-negative, naive CD8 cells excluded terminally differentiated effector memory CD45RA+ cells. Germline loops: CDR1 SGHTA, CDR2 FQGTGA. Trimming removed 5 bases at V and 1 base at J, with 13 bases between. The CDR3 sequence is 15 residues long. The sequenced sample consisted of naive CD8+ T cells sorted from blood. The sequence came from a man aged 18 to 29 in good health. The chain combines TRBV7-3 with TRBJ2-3; unclear D gene. Here the CDR3 reads CASSLDTQGTDTQYF. The CDR3 DNA follows: TGTGCCAGCAGCCTTGACACTCAGGGCACAGATACGCAGTATTTT.